This is a list of T cell receptor beta chains from one sample in a study of graft-versus-host responses after intestinal transplantation. Clones were sequenced by immunoSEQ multiplex PCR, and TCRdb holds only the in-frame ones, with some missing. This table has about 25,000 clones, roughly 43% appearing once. The sequences come from alloreactive CD4+ T cells from a mixed lymphocyte reaction culture, collected before intestinal transplant. These receptors were taken from a human patient who received an intestinal transplant. Each CDR3 is given with its conserved first and last residue. A D gene is named only where the DNA matches it firmly. Clone size is shown for a subset of rows, as once, few, many or a class of expanded clone.

len: 13; v_gene: TRBV30; d_gene: NA; j_gene: TRBJ1-1; abundance: few; CDR3nt: TGTGCCTGGAGTTGGAGGGCAGATACTGAAGCTTTCTTT; CDR3aa: CAWSWRADTEAFF
len: 12; v_gene: TRBV6-1; d_gene: NA; j_gene: TRBJ1-5; abundance: few; CDR3nt: TGTGCCAGCAGTGTGGGGGGAATGTCCCAGCATTTT; CDR3aa: CASSVGGMSQHF
len: 13; v_gene: TRBV5-1; d_gene: NA; j_gene: TRBJ2-1; abundance: few; CDR3nt: TGCGCCAGCAGCTTGGTTCCGGGGTCTTTGTGGTTCTTC; CDR3aa: CASSLVPGSLWFF
len: 13; v_gene: TRBV5-6; d_gene: NA; j_gene: TRBJ1-1; abundance: NA; CDR3nt: TGTGCCAGCAGCTTTGGGGTCCGGGGGGAAGCTTTCTTT; CDR3aa: CASSFGVRGEAFF
len: 14; v_gene: TRBV28; d_gene: TRBD2; j_gene: TRBJ2-7; abundance: NA; CDR3nt: TGTGCCAGCAGTTTTAATGGGGGGGCCTACGAGCAGTACTTC; CDR3aa: CASSFNGGAYEQYF
len: 17; v_gene: TRBV7-6; d_gene: TRBD2; j_gene: TRBJ2-3; abundance: few; CDR3nt: TGTGCCAGCAGCTTAAATCTAGCGGGGTCTAGCACAGATACGCAGTATTTT; CDR3aa: CASSLNLAGSSTDTQYF
len: 15; v_gene: TRBV11-3; d_gene: NA; j_gene: TRBJ2-7; abundance: NA; CDR3nt: TGTGCCAGCAGCTTAGAGTTTGTACACCCCTACGAGCAGTACTTC; CDR3aa: CASSLEFVHPYEQYF
len: 15; v_gene: TRBV10-3; d_gene: TRBD1; j_gene: TRBJ2-7; abundance: NA; CDR3nt: TGTGCCATCAGTGGACAGGGGGTTACCGTCAACGAGCAGTACTTC; CDR3aa: CAISGQGVTVNEQYF
len: 14; v_gene: TRBV2; d_gene: NA; j_gene: TRBJ2-5; abundance: NA; CDR3nt: TGTGCCAGCAGTGAAGGCGGGTACCAAGAGACCCAGTACTTC; CDR3aa: CASSEGGYQETQYF
len: 13; v_gene: TRBV5-1; d_gene: NA; j_gene: TRBJ2-5; abundance: NA; CDR3nt: TGCGCCAGCAGCGGAGGGCTAGTAGAGACCCAGTACTTC; CDR3aa: CASSGGLVETQYF
len: 16; v_gene: TRBV5-1; d_gene: TRBD1; j_gene: TRBJ2-5; abundance: NA; CDR3nt: TGCGCCAGCAGCTTGTCGGACAGGGTGGGGTTGGAGACCCAGTACTTC; CDR3aa: CASSLSDRVGLETQYF
len: 13; v_gene: TRBV6-5; d_gene: NA; j_gene: TRBJ1-1; abundance: NA; CDR3nt: TGTGCCAGCAGTTTGGGCCCGAACACTGAAGCTTTCTTT; CDR3aa: CASSLGPNTEAFF
len: 14; v_gene: TRBV2; d_gene: NA; j_gene: TRBJ1-3; abundance: few; CDR3nt: TGTGCCAGCAGGAGGGGGTGGGTCGGAAACACCATATATTTT; CDR3aa: CASRRGWVGNTIYF
len: 15; v_gene: TRBV7-2; d_gene: TRBD2; j_gene: TRBJ2-7; abundance: NA; CDR3nt: TGTGCCAGCAGCTTATCACTAGCGGTAAGCTACGAGCAGTACTTC; CDR3aa: CASSLSLAVSYEQYF
len: 13; v_gene: TRBV27; d_gene: TRBD1; j_gene: TRBJ2-7; abundance: NA; CDR3nt: TGTGCCAGCAGGGGGACAGGGAGGACCGAGCAGTACTTC; CDR3aa: CASRGTGRTEQYF
len: 15; v_gene: TRBV6-5; d_gene: TRBD2; j_gene: TRBJ2-7; abundance: few; CDR3nt: TGTGCCAGCAGTTACCTAGCGGGCCTCTCCTACGAGCAGTACTTC; CDR3aa: CASSYLAGLSYEQYF
len: 15; v_gene: TRBV12-5; d_gene: TRBD1; j_gene: TRBJ2-7; abundance: NA; CDR3nt: TGTGCTAGTGCCTTTACAGGGGCCTTCTCCTACGAGCAGTACTTC; CDR3aa: CASAFTGAFSYEQYF
len: 15; v_gene: TRBV7-9; d_gene: TRBD1; j_gene: TRBJ1-1; abundance: NA; CDR3nt: TGTGCCAGCAGCTTAGTGGGACAGACTTTGGCAGAAGCTTTCTTT; CDR3aa: CASSLVGQTLAEAFF
len: 15; v_gene: TRBV5-1; d_gene: TRBD1; j_gene: TRBJ2-1; abundance: NA; CDR3nt: TGCGCCAGCAGCTTCACAGGGGTGGCCTACAATGAGCAGTTCTTC; CDR3aa: CASSFTGVAYNEQFF
len: 16; v_gene: TRBV7-9; d_gene: TRBD2; j_gene: TRBJ2-5; abundance: few; CDR3nt: TGTGCCAGCAGCTTCGGACTAGCGGGATCCCAAGAGACCCAGTACTTC; CDR3aa: CASSFGLAGSQETQYF
len: 13; v_gene: TRBV19; d_gene: TRBD2; j_gene: TRBJ2-3; abundance: NA; CDR3nt: TGTGCCAGTAAGACTAGCGGTTGGGATATGCAGTATTTT; CDR3aa: CASKTSGWDMQYF
len: 17; v_gene: TRBV4-2; d_gene: TRBD1; j_gene: TRBJ1-6; abundance: few; CDR3nt: TGTGCCAGCAGCCAAGGTGACAGGGGGGTCTATAATTCACCCCTCCACTTT; CDR3aa: CASSQGDRGVYNSPLHF
len: 12; v_gene: TRBV6-5; d_gene: NA; j_gene: TRBJ2-7; abundance: few; CDR3nt: TGTGCCAGCAGTCCACAGGGCGGCGAGCAGTACTTC; CDR3aa: CASSPQGGEQYF
len: 17; v_gene: TRBV4-2; d_gene: NA; j_gene: TRBJ2-3; abundance: NA; CDR3nt: TGTGCCAGCAGCCCCTCAGGGGCGGGCCCCAGCACAGATACGCAGTATTTT; CDR3aa: CASSPSGAGPSTDTQYF
len: 13; v_gene: TRBV6-5; d_gene: NA; j_gene: TRBJ2-5; abundance: NA; CDR3nt: TGTGCCAGTAGTCCGCCGGGTGGAAAGACCCAGTACTTC; CDR3aa: CASSPPGGKTQYF
len: 14; v_gene: TRBV4-1; d_gene: NA; j_gene: TRBJ2-5; abundance: NA; CDR3nt: TGCGCCAGCAGCCACGGCCTAGTTGGGGAGACCCAGTACTTC; CDR3aa: CASSHGLVGETQYF
len: 13; v_gene: TRBV11-3; d_gene: NA; j_gene: TRBJ1-1; abundance: once; CDR3nt: TGTGCCAGCAGCTTAGAATCAGGGTTTGAAGCTTTCTTT; CDR3aa: CASSLESGFEAFF
len: 16; v_gene: TRBV5-1; d_gene: NA; j_gene: TRBJ2-7; abundance: NA; CDR3nt: TGCGCCAGCAGCTTGGTTGGGGCAGGTGAATGGTACGAGCAGTACTTC; CDR3aa: CASSLVGAGEWYEQYF
len: 12; v_gene: TRBV19; d_gene: NA; j_gene: TRBJ1-2; abundance: NA; CDR3nt: TGTGCCAGTACACAGGACAACTATGGCTACACCTTC; CDR3aa: CASTQDNYGYTF
len: 18; v_gene: TRBV30; d_gene: NA; j_gene: TRBJ2-5; abundance: few; CDR3nt: TGTGCCTGGAGTGTATCCCCTCAAGCGGGTTGGTACCAAGAGACCCAGTACTTC; CDR3aa: CAWSVSPQAGWYQETQYF
len: 15; v_gene: TRBV5-4; d_gene: TRBD2; j_gene: TRBJ2-1; abundance: NA; CDR3nt: TGTGCCAGCAGCTTGGCAGCGGGAGGGTTCAATGAGCAGTTCTTC; CDR3aa: CASSLAAGGFNEQFF
len: 12; v_gene: TRBV25-1; d_gene: NA; j_gene: TRBJ2-7; abundance: few; CDR3nt: TGTGCCAGCAGTGAGGCAGGATACGAGCAGTACTTC; CDR3aa: CASSEAGYEQYF
len: 14; v_gene: TRBV6-1; d_gene: TRBD2; j_gene: TRBJ2-7; abundance: once; CDR3nt: TGTGCCAGCAGTGCAACTAGCGGGGGCTACGAGCAGTACTTC; CDR3aa: CASSATSGGYEQYF
len: 12; v_gene: TRBV18; d_gene: NA; j_gene: TRBJ2-3; abundance: few; CDR3nt: TGTGCCAGCTCACCGATAGCAGATACGCAGTATTTT; CDR3aa: CASSPIADTQYF
len: 15; v_gene: TRBV9; d_gene: NA; j_gene: TRBJ2-7; abundance: once; CDR3nt: TGTGCCAGCAGCCCCCGGACTATTCCCTTCTACGAGCAGTACTTC; CDR3aa: CASSPRTIPFYEQYF
len: 14; v_gene: TRBV5-1; d_gene: NA; j_gene: TRBJ2-7; abundance: NA; CDR3nt: TGCGCCAGCAGCTTGGAGCAGGGGCGAAACGAGCAGTACTTC; CDR3aa: CASSLEQGRNEQYF
len: 16; v_gene: TRBV7-9; d_gene: NA; j_gene: TRBJ2-5; abundance: NA; CDR3nt: TGTGCCAGCAGCTTAGCGGGGACTCTTCGTTCGGAGACCCAGTACTTC; CDR3aa: CASSLAGTLRSETQYF
len: 16; v_gene: TRBV15; d_gene: NA; j_gene: TRBJ2-3; abundance: NA; CDR3nt: TGTGCCACCAGACCCAGACTAGGTGATGGCACAGATACGCAGTATTTT; CDR3aa: CATRPRLGDGTDTQYF
len: 14; v_gene: TRBV5-1; d_gene: NA; j_gene: TRBJ2-2; abundance: NA; CDR3nt: TGCGCCAGCAGCTTTAGAGCGAACACCGGGGAGCTGTTTTTT; CDR3aa: CASSFRANTGELFF